One and the same sample provided the 3 T cell receptor beta chains below, sequenced in a study of blood T cell repertoires in COVID-19. Measured with immunoSEQ multiplex PCR; TCRdb has only the in-frame clones, and not every one. The table has more than 25,000 clones, around 87% seen once; the top ten hold over 9.5%. Input material: peripheral blood. These receptors were taken from a man aged 55 to 69 with acute or convalescent COVID-19.

V gene TRBV3-1 (or the pseudogene TRBV3-2) combines with J gene TRBJ2-7; D gene ambiguous. The length of the CDR3 is 12 residues. V lost 4 bases and J 0 bases, leaving 4 bases between the germline ends. Germline CDR1 LGHDT, CDR2 YNNKEL (reference sequence). The CDR3 loop is CASSPFSYEQYF. DNA for the CDR3: TGTGCCAGCAGCCCTTTCTCCTACGAGCAGTACTTC.

The chain recombines TRBV10-3 with TRBJ1-2; TRBD1 matches 8 bases. The CDR3 length is 15 residues. Unmatched junction bases numbered 3, after V lost 0 bases and J lost 3 bases. Germline-derived CDR1 and CDR2 are ENHRY and SYGVKD. The CDR3 DNA reads as TGTGCCATCAGTGAGTCCCCAGGGGGCGACTATGGCTACACCTTC. Its protein product is CAISESPGGDYGYTF.

This chain connects TRBV27 to TRBJ1-1, with D possibly being TRBD1 (5 bases). This CDR3 region has 14 residues. The germline V and J ends were trimmed by 5 bases and 0 bases, with 10 bases remaining between them. Germline lookup yields CDR1 MNHEY and CDR2 SMNVEV (reference sequence). The CDR3 here is CASSPRQMNTEAFF. The CDR3 nucleotides read TGTGCCAGCAGTCCCCGACAGATGAACACTGAAGCTTTCTTT.